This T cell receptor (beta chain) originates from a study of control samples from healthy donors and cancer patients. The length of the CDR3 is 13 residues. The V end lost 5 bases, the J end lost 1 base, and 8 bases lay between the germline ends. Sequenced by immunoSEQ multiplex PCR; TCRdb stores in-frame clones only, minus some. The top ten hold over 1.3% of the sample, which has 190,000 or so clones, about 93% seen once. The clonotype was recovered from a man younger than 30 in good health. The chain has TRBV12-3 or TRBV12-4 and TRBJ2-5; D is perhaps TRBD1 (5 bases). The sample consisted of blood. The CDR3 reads CASSTGFQETQYF. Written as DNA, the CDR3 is TGTGCCAGCAGTACAGGATTCCAAGAGACCCAGTACTTC.